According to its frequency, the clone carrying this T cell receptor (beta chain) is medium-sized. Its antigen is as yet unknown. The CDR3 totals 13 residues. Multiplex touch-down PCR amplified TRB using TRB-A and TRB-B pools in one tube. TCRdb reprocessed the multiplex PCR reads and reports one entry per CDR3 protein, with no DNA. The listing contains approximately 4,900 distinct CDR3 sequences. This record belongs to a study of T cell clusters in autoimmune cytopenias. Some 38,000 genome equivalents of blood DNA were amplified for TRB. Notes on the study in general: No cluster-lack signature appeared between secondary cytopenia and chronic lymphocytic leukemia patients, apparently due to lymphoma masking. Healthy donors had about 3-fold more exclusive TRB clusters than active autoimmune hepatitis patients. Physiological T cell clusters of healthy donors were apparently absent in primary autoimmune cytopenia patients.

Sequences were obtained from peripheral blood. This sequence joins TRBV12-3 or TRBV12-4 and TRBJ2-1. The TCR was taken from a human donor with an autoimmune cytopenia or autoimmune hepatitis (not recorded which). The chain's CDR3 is CASSPESYNEQFF.